Listed below are T cell receptor beta chains from one sample, sequenced in a study of cytomegalovirus exposure and HLA in healthy donors. Repertoires were generated with immunoSEQ multiplex PCR, while TCRdb's copy carries only in-frame clones and drops some. This repertoire shows 200,000 to 250,000 clones, about 80% found once; its top ten account for about 0.58%. The sequencing input was PBMCs. These receptor sequences come from a woman aged 40-49 years in good health and CMV-seronegative. Both conserved end residues are part of each CDR3. A D gene is named only where the DNA matches it firmly. Clone size appears in some rows only: once, few, many, or a class for an expanded clone.

clone size | J gene | D gene | V gene | CDR3 protein | CDR3 DNA
. | TRBJ2-5 | TRBD2 | TRBV5-1 | CASSLDLAGQETQYF | TGCGCCAGCAGCTTGGATCTAGCGGGCCAAGAGACCCAGTACTTC
. | TRBJ1-5 | . | TRBV25-1 | CASSLRNQPQHF | TGTGCCAGCAGTCTGCGGAATCAGCCCCAGCATTTT
. | TRBJ1-1 | TRBD1 | TRBV6-5 | CASSLPRGLPGTEAFF | TGTGCCAGCAGTTTACCCAGGGGGTTACCAGGCACTGAAGCTTTCTTT
. | TRBJ2-2 | . | TRBV7-3 | CASSYRWNTGELFF | TGTGCCAGCAGTTATAGATGGAACACCGGGGAGCTGTTTTTT
. | TRBJ1-1 | TRBD1 | TRBV28 | CASSLPTGAGNTEAFF | TGTGCCAGCAGTTTACCTACAGGGGCGGGGAACACTGAAGCTTTCTTT
. | TRBJ2-5 | TRBD2 | TRBV7-2 | CASSPRGGSFQETQYF | TGTGCCAGCAGCCCGCGGGGAGGGAGCTTCCAAGAGACCCAGTACTTC
. | TRBJ1-2 | . | TRBV4-1 | CASSSPTEPVNYGYTF | TGCGCCAGCAGCTCCCCCACAGAACCAGTGAACTATGGCTACACCTTC
. | TRBJ1-1 | . | TRBV18 | CASSPDTSWGTEAFF | TGTGCCAGCTCACCGGACACCTCCTGGGGCACTGAAGCTTTCTTT
. | TRBJ1-3 | . | TRBV28 | CASSGTKTAGNTIYF | TGTGCCAGCAGCGGGACAAAGACTGCTGGAAACACCATATATTTT
. | TRBJ1-1 | TRBD1 | TRBV6-1 | CASSRDSLYSGAFF | TGTGCCAGCAGTCGGGACAGCCTCTATAGTGGTGCTTTCTTT
. | TRBJ1-6 | TRBD1 | TRBV4-3 | CASSRDRGDSPLHF | TGCGCCAGCAGCCGGGACAGGGGAGATTCACCCCTCCACTTT
. | TRBJ1-4 | TRBD1 | TRBV28 | CASSFQGQGFSTNEKLFF | TGTGCCAGCAGTTTCCAGGGACAGGGGTTTTCAACTAATGAAAAACTGTTTTTT
. | TRBJ2-7 | TRBD1 | TRBV27 | CASSYTGAYEQYF | TGTGCCAGCAGTTACACAGGGGCCTACGAGCAGTACTTC
. | TRBJ1-2 | . | TRBV30 | CAWINRGASYGYTF | TGTGCCTGGATAAACCGCGGGGCTTCCTATGGCTACACCTTC
. | TRBJ2-2 | . | TRBV19 | CASSIAVPGELFF | TGTGCCAGTAGTATTGCGGTTCCCGGGGAGCTGTTTTTT
once | TRBJ1-2 | . | TRBV27 | CASSPFGGQNGYTF | TGTGCCAGCAGCCCTTTTGGCGGGCAGAATGGCTACACCTTC
. | TRBJ1-5 | . | TRBV7-9 | CASSLNGDSNQPQHF | TGTGCCAGCAGCCTGAACGGGGATAGCAATCAGCCCCAGCATTTT
. | TRBJ1-3 | . | TRBV21-1 | CASSKFLSGGPGNTIYF | TGTGCCAGCAGCAAATTCCTCTCCGGGGGTCCTGGAAACACCATATATTTT
few | TRBJ2-1 | TRBD2 | TRBV28 | CASKQGSSGGEEQFF | TGTGCCAGCAAACAAGGGTCTAGCGGGGGGGAGGAGCAGTTCTTC
. | TRBJ1-5 | . | TRBV9 | CASSVAGHNQPQHF | TGTGCCAGCAGCGTAGCTGGGCACAATCAGCCCCAGCATTTT
once | TRBJ2-1 | . | TRBV19 | CASLTPNRDEQFF | TGTGCCAGCCTGACTCCCAATCGAGATGAGCAGTTCTTC
. | TRBJ2-7 | TRBD1 | TRBV13 | CASSLWTGYNEQYF | TGTGCCAGCAGCTTATGGACAGGATATAACGAGCAGTACTTC
. | TRBJ2-3 | TRBD2 | TRBV4-3 | CASSSPGLDQYF | TGCGCCAGCAGCTCCCCGGGACTAGATCAGTATTTT
. | TRBJ1-3 | . | TRBV20-1 | CSASNGNTIYF | TGCAGTGCTAGTAATGGAAACACCATATATTTT
. | TRBJ1-4 | . | TRBV2 | CASREDSEKLFF | TGTGCCAGCAGAGAAGACAGCGAAAAACTGTTTTTT
. | TRBJ1-5 | . | TRBV19 | CASSKTLNQPQHF | TGTGCCAGTAGTAAGACTCTTAATCAGCCCCAGCATTTT
. | TRBJ2-2 | TRBD2 | TRBV27 | CASSQFSGGPVRELFF | TGTGCCAGCAGCCAATTTAGCGGGGGCCCCGTTAGGGAGCTGTTTTTT
. | TRBJ1-1 | . | TRBV5-1 | CASSGGEGTEAFF | TGCGCCAGCAGCGGAGGGGAGGGCACTGAAGCTTTCTTT
once | TRBJ1-2 | . | TRBV7-9 | CASSLAGAGGYGYTF | TGTGCCAGCAGCTTAGCGGGGGCAGGCGGCTATGGCTACACCTTC
. | TRBJ2-5 | TRBD1 | TRBV2 | CASRGTGGRQETQYF | TGTGCCAGCAGAGGGACAGGGGGTCGTCAAGAGACCCAGTACTTC
. | TRBJ1-2 | TRBD1 | TRBV18 | CASSPGTGGEGYGYTF | TGTGCCAGCTCACCGGGTACAGGGGGCGAAGGATATGGCTACACCTTC
. | TRBJ2-7 | TRBD1 | TRBV6-5 | CASSSPGTGYEQYF | TGTGCCAGCAGTTCCCCCGGGACAGGGTACGAGCAGTACTTC
. | TRBJ2-3 | . | TRBV7-7 | CASSLYGNGGTDTQYF | TGTGCTAGCAGCTTATACGGCAACGGGGGTACAGATACGCAGTATTTT
. | TRBJ1-2 | TRBD1 | TRBV4-3 | CASSRDRGNYGYTF | TGCGCCAGCAGCCGCGACAGGGGTAACTATGGCTACACCTTC
. | TRBJ2-3 | . | TRBV10-1 | CASSDGGTDTQYF | TGCGCCAGCAGCGACGGAGGAACAGATACGCAGTATTTT
. | TRBJ1-3 | . | TRBV19 | CASSNPGSPGNTIYF | TGTGCCAGTAGTAACCCAGGGTCCCCAGGAAACACCATATATTTT
. | TRBJ2-3 | TRBD1 | TRBV7-3 | CASSQGGTDTQYF | TGTGCCAGCAGCCAGGGGGGCACAGATACGCAGTATTTT